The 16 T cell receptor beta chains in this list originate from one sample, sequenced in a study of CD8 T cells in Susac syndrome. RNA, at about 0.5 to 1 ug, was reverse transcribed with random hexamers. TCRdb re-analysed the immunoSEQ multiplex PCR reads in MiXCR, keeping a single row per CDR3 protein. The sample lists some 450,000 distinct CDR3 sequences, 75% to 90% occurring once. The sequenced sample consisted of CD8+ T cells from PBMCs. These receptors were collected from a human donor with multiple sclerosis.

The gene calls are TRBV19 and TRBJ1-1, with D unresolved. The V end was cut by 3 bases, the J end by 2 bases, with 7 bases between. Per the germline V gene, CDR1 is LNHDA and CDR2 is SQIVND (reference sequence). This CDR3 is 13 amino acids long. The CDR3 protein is CASSIRLNTEAFF. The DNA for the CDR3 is TGTGCCAGTAGTATTCGATTAAACACTGAAGCTTTCTTT.

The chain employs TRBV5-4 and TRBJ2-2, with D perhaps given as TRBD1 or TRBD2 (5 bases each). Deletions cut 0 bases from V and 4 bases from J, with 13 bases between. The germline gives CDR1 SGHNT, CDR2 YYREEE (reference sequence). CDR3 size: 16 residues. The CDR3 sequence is CASSLAAGTATGELFF. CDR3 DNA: TGTGCCAGCAGCTTGGCCGCAGGGACGGCCACCGGGGAGCTGTTTTTT.

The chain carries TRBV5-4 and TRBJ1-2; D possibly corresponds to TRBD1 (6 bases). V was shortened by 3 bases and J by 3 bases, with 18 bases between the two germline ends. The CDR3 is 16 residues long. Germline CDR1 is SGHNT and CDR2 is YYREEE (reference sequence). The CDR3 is CASSSPGDTSYYGYTF. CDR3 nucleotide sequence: TGTGCCAGCAGCTCCCCCGGGGACACATCATACTATGGCTACACCTTC. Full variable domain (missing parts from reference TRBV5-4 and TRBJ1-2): ETGVTQSPTHLIKTRGQQVTLRCSSQSGHNTVSWYQQALGQGPQFIFQYYREEENGRGNFPPRFSGLQFPNYSSELNVNALELDDSALYLCASSSPGDTSYYGYTFGSGTRLTVV.

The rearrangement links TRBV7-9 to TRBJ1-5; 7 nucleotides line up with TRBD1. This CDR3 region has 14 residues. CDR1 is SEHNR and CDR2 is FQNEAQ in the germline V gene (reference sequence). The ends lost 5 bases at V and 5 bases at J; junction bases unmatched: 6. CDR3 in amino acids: CASSNRDSDQPQHF. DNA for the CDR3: TGTGCCAGCAGCAACCGGGACAGTGATCAGCCCCAGCATTTT.

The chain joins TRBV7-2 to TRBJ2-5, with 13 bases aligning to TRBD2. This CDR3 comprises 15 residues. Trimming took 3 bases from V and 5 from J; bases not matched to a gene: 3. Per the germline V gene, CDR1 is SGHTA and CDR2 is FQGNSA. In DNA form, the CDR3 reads TGTGCCAGCAGCTTGACTAGCGGGGGGCCGGAGACCCAGTACTTC. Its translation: CASSLTSGGPETQYF.

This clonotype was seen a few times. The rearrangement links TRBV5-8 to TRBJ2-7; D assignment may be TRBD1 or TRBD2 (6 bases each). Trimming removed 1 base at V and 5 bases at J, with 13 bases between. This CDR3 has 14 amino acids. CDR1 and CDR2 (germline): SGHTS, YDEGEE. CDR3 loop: CASSLSGGGDEQYF. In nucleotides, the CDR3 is TGTGCCAGCAGCTTGTCTGGAGGGGGTGACGAGCAGTACTTC.

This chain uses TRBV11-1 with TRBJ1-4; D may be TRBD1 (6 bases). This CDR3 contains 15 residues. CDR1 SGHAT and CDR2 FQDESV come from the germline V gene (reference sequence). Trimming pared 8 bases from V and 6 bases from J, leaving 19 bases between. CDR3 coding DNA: TGTGCCAGCGGCCGGGGGGCAGAGGAGGATGAAAAACTGTTTTTT. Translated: CASGRGAEEDEKLFF.

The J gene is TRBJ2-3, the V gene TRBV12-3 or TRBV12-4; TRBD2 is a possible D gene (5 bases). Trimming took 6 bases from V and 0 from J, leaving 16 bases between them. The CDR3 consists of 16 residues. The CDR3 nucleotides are TGTGCCAGCAGCCCTCCAGAGGGTGCTAGCACAGATACGCAGTATTTT. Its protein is CASSPPEGASTDTQYF.

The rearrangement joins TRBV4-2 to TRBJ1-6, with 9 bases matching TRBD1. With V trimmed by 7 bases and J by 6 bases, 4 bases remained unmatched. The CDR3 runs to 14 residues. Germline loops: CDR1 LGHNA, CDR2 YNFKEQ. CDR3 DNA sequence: TGTGCCAGCACCCTGACAGGGGGTAATTCACCCCTCCACTTT. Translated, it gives CASTLTGGNSPLHF.

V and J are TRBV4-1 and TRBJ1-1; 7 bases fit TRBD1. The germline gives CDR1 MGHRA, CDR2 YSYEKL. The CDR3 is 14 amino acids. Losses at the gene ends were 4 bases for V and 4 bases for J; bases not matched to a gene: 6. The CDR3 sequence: CASSPQGGFTEAFF. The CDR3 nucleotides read TGCGCCAGCAGCCCACAAGGGGGCTTCACTGAAGCTTTCTTT.

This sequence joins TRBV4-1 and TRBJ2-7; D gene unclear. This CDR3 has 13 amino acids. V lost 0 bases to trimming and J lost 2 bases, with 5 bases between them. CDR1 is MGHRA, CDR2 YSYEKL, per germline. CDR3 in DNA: TGCGCCAGCAGCCAAGAACCGCCCTACGAGCAGTACTTC. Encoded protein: CASSQEPPYEQYF.

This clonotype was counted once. CDR3: CAISDPSPGTLRDEQYF. CDR3 nucleotide sequence: TGTGCCATCAGTGACCCTTCGCCGGGAACCCTAAGGGACGAGCAGTACTTC. The V and J genes are TRBV10-3 and TRBJ2-7; D perhaps matches TRBD2 (5 bases). V was pared by 3 bases and J by 5 bases, with 23 bases between. The V gene's germline CDR1 is ENHRY and CDR2 SYGVKD. The CDR3 runs to 17 residues.

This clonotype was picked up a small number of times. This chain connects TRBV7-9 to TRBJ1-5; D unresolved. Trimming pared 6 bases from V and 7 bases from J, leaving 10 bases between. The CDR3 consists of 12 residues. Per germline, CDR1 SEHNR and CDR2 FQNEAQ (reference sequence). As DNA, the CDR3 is TGTGCCAGCAGTTTGTGGGGACAGCCCCAGCATTTT. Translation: CASSLWGQPQHF.

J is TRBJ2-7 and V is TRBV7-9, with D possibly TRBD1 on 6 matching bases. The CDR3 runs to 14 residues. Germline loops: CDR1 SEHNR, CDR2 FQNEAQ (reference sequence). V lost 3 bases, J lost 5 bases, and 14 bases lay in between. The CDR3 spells CASSFPDRYDEQYF. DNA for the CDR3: TGTGCCAGCAGCTTCCCCGACAGGTACGACGAGCAGTACTTC.

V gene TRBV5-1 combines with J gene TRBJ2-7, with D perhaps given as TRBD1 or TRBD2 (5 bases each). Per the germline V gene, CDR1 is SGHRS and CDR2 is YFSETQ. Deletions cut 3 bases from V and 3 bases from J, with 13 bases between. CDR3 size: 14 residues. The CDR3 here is CASSSDGAVYEQYF. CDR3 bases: TGCGCCAGCAGCTCGGACGGGGCGGTCTACGAGCAGTACTTC.

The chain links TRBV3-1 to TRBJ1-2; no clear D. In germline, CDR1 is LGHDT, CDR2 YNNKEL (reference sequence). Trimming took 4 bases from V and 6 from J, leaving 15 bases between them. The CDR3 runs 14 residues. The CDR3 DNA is TGTGCCAGCAGCCCAACGGCTGTCATCCATGGCTACACCTTC. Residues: CASSPTAVIHGYTF.